Each of the 16 T cell receptor beta chains below was sequenced from the same sample in a study of T cells after yellow fever vaccination. TCRdb reprocessed the 5' RACE reads via MiXCR and lists one record per CDR3 protein. The top ten hold about 28% of the sample, which has more than 45,000 distinct CDR3 sequences, about 5.6% seen once. This specimen consisted of PBMCs, either bulk or a sorted T-cell subset (CD4+, CD8+, memory, or dextramer-sorted; not recorded which), obtained on the day of the yellow fever booster vaccination. Receptors were obtained from a man younger than 35 who received the YFV17D yellow fever vaccine.

This chain uses TRBV4-1 with TRBJ2-6, with D maybe TRBD1 (5 bases). V was clipped by 1 base and J by 0 bases, with 13 bases between them. Germline values: CDR1 MGHRA, CDR2 YSYEKL. The CDR3 has 18 amino acids. The chain's CDR3 is CASSQAGADYSGANVLTF. The CDR3 nucleotides read TGCGCCAGCAGCCAAGCTGGGGCGGATTACTCTGGGGCCAACGTCCTGACTTTC.

V usage is TRBV25-1 and J usage is TRBJ1-4; D remains ambiguous. The V gene's germline CDR1 is MGHDK and CDR2 SYGVNS. The CDR3 consists of 11 residues. V was clipped by 4 bases and J by 13 bases, with 10 bases between them. CDR3 coding DNA: TGTGCCAGCAGTGCTGCCGGCACACTGTTTTTT. Translation gives CASSAAGTLFF.

This clonotype was seen repeatedly, ten times or more. The chain couples TRBV4-1 to TRBJ2-7, with D possibly being TRBD2 (6 bases). Germline CDR1 and CDR2: MGHRA and YSYEKL. The length of the CDR3 is 16 residues. Between the trimmed V and J ends, which lost 5 bases and 5 bases, there was a span of 22 bases. CDR3 coding DNA: TGCGCCAGCAGCTCCCGATTTAGCGGAGCCTACGACGAGCAGTACTTC. As protein: CASSSRFSGAYDEQYF.

This clonotype was picked up many times. J is TRBJ1-1 and V is TRBV4-3; no clear D gene. The CDR3 extends over 14 amino acids. Germline CDR1 and CDR2: LGHNA and YSLEER. Trimming left V 4 bases short and J 1 base short, with 10 bases between. CDR3 loop: CASSRFTENTEAFF. In DNA form, the CDR3 reads TGCGCCAGCAGCCGCTTTACAGAGAACACTGAAGCTTTCTTT.

This clonotype was seen a handful of times. The chain uses TRBV2 and TRBJ2-3; 10 positions agree with TRBD1. The germline CDR1 and CDR2 sequences are SNHLY and FYNNEI. V dropped 6 bases and J dropped 2; count of bases not matched to a gene: 8. The CDR3 contains 16 residues. CDR3 region: CASRHPGQGFTDTQYF. In DNA, the CDR3 is TGTGCCAGCAGACACCCGGGACAGGGGTTCACAGATACGCAGTATTTT.

This clonotype was seen only a few times. The V gene is TRBV7-9, the J gene TRBJ2-7; TRBD1 agrees at 11 bases. The CDR3 covers 14 residues. The V and J ends lost 6 bases and 2 bases, in that order; junction bases with no gene match: 3. CDR1 is SEHNR and CDR2 is FQNEAQ in the germline V gene (reference sequence). The CDR3 loop is CASRGQGDTYEQYF. The CDR3 coding sequence is TGTGCCAGCAGGGGACAGGGGGATACCTACGAGCAGTACTTC.

This clonotype was seen only a few times. The chain couples TRBV27 to TRBJ2-2; D call uncertain. The germline CDR1 and CDR2 sequences are MNHEY and SMNVEV (reference sequence). This CDR3 has 13 residues. V gave up 3 bases and J gave up 5 bases, with 7 bases separating them. The CDR3 reads CASSFSRTGELFF. The CDR3 bases are TGTGCCAGCAGTTTCTCGAGGACCGGGGAGCTGTTTTTT.

This clonotype was observed many times. V and J are TRBV4-1 and TRBJ2-4; D is unclear. The germline V gene encodes CDR1 MGHRA and CDR2 YSYEKL. The CDR3 extends over 14 amino acids. V lost 0 bases, J lost 6 bases, and 9 bases lay in between. The CDR3 here is CASSQDRDGNIQYF. The CDR3 region has the DNA TGCGCCAGCAGCCAAGATAGAGATGGAAACATTCAGTACTTC.

In this sample, this clonotype turned up many times. This sequence joins TRBV7-2 and TRBJ1-5; the D is unclear. Between the trimmed V and J ends, which lost 8 bases and 9 bases, there was a span of 11 bases. Germline V lookup: CDR1 SGHTA, CDR2 FQGNSA. This CDR3 is built from 11 residues. CDR3: CASAASGPQHF. For the CDR3, the DNA is TGTGCCAGCGCTGCATCAGGGCCCCAGCATTTT.

This clonotype has a count of ten or more. The V and J genes are TRBV5-5 and TRBJ1-6, with a possible D match to TRBD1 (5 bases). The CDR3 has 14 amino acids. Between the trimmed V and J ends, which lost 0 bases and 6 bases, there was a span of 7 bases. Germline V gives CDR1 SGHKS, CDR2 YYEKEE (reference sequence). DNA of the CDR3: TGTGCCAGCAGCTTGGAAGGGGTTAATTCACCCCTCCACTTT. It specifies CASSLEGVNSPLHF.

This clonotype showed up just a few times. The chain joins TRBV29-1 to TRBJ2-7, with unresolved D. This CDR3 region has 12 residues. Per the germline V gene, CDR1 is SQVTM and CDR2 is ANQGSEA. V lost 5 bases and J lost 0, with 8 bases in between. The CDR3 DNA reads TGCAGCGTTATCGATAACTCCTACGAGCAGTACGTC. The encoded protein is CSVIDNSYEQYV.

This clonotype was seen repeatedly, ten times or more. The rearrangement links TRBV4-2 to TRBJ1-2, with D hard to call. Trimming took 0 bases from V and 6 from J, leaving 11 bases between them. Per germline, CDR1 LGHNA and CDR2 YNFKEQ. This CDR3 spans 14 amino acids. Here the CDR3 DNA reads TGTGCCAGCAGCCAAGACGAACCAGCGGATGGCTACACCTTC. Its translation: CASSQDEPADGYTF.

This clonotype was seen ten or more times. The V call is TRBV27, the J call TRBJ1-1; weak D call: TRBD1 (5 bases). Trimming took 2 bases from V and 5 from J, leaving 9 bases between them. This CDR3 has 13 amino acids. Germline CDR1 and CDR2: MNHEY and SMNVEV (reference sequence). CDR3 amino acids: CASSLNRGTEAFF. The CDR3 bases are TGTGCCAGCAGTTTAAACCGGGGGACTGAAGCTTTCTTT.

This clonotype was found many times. This chain links TRBV7-9 with TRBJ2-3; D is unresolved. Deletions cut 4 bases from V and 0 bases from J, with 8 bases between. Germline V gives CDR1 SEHNR, CDR2 FQNEAQ (reference sequence). This CDR3 has 14 amino acids. The CDR3 coding sequence is TGTGCCAGCAGCTCCACCTCTAGCACAGATACGCAGTATTTT. Its protein product is CASSSTSSTDTQYF.

In its sample, this clonotype was seen a few times. The chain combines TRBV19 with TRBJ1-1; D call uncertain. The germline V and J ends were trimmed by 5 bases and 1 base, with 11 bases remaining between them. CDR3 length: 14 amino acids. Germline V gene data show CDR1 as LNHDA and CDR2 as SQIVND (reference sequence). The CDR3 reads CASSLAARNTEAFF. CDR3 bases: TGTGCCAGTAGTTTAGCAGCAAGGAACACTGAAGCTTTCTTT.

Ten or more counts support this clonotype. The J gene is TRBJ1-5, the V gene TRBV10-2; TRBD1 might be the D (5 bases). The V gene lost 3 bases and the J gene lost 7 bases, with 13 bases spanning the gap. The length of the CDR3 is 14 residues. CDR1 is WSHSY, CDR2 SAAADI, per germline. The CDR3 region is CASSEEAGRQPQHF. The CDR3 DNA sequence: TGCGCCAGCAGTGAAGAGGCAGGGCGGCAGCCCCAGCATTTT.